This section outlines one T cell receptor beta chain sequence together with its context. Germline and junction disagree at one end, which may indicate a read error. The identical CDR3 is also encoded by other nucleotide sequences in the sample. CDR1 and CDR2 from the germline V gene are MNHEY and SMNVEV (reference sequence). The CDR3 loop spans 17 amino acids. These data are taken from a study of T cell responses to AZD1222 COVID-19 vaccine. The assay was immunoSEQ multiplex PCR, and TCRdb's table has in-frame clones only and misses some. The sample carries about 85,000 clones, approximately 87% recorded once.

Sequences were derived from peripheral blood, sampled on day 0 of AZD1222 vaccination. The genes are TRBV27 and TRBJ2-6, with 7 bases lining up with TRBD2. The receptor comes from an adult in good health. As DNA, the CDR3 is TGTGCCAGCAGTTTATCTTTGGGAGGGGCTGGAGCCAACGTCCTGACTTTC. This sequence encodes CASSLSLGGAGANVLTF.